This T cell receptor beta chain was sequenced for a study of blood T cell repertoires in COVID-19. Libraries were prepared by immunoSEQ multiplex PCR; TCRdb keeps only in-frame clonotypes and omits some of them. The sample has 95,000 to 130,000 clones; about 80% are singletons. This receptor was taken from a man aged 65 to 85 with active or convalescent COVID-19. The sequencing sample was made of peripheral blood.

The DNA for the CDR3 is TGCGCCAGCAGCCGGGGACAGGGGGCCAGCCACAATGAGCAGTTCTTC. Amino acids: CASSRGQGASHNEQFF. The rearrangement uses TRBV4-1 and TRBJ2-1; 12 bases agree with TRBD1. Losses at the gene ends were 4 bases for V and 5 bases for J; bases not matched to a gene: 6. CDR1 is MGHRA and CDR2 is YSYEKL in the germline V gene. The CDR3 has 16 residues.